The rows below give T cell receptor beta chains drawn from one sample of a study of regulatory T cells in long-lasting Graves disease. MiXCR was run by TCRdb on the multiplex PCR reads, yielding one entry per CDR3 protein. The sample contains under 450,000 distinct CDR3 sequences, roughly 24% of which appear only once. The sequences come from peripheral blood mononuclear cells (PBMCs), collected when the disease was refractory, from a patient treated with antithyroid drugs. All receptors come from a woman aged 40 to 50 with Graves disease. The CDR3 runs from the conserved cysteine through the conserved F or W. The size of a clone is reported for some rows only, either as once, few or many, or as a class for expanded clones.

J | V | size | CDR3
TRBJ2-2 | TRBV28 | many | CASSFSGRGNTGELFF
TRBJ2-5 | TRBV29-1 | many | CSVEDLQGGGETQYF
TRBJ1-1 | TRBV28 | many | CASLDRLNTEAFF
TRBJ2-5 | TRBV27 | many | CASSLRAGPSGIEETQYF
TRBJ1-2 | TRBV20-1 | many | CSAQHRGANYGYTF
TRBJ1-1 | TRBV20-1 | many | CSASGKYTEAFF
TRBJ2-7 | TRBV29-1 | few | CSVEKEGKGDEQYF
TRBJ2-4 | TRBV28 | many | CASRGGSPPKNIQYF
TRBJ2-7 | TRBV9 | few | CASSVEGFLAKQYF
TRBJ1-1 | TRBV3-1 | few | CASSQEAAGNTEAFF
TRBJ2-2 | TRBV11-3 | many | CASSPPNANTGELFF
TRBJ2-7 | TRBV4-1 | - | CASSQWTRSYEQYF
TRBJ2-7 | TRBV6-9 | - | CASSYRQGTYEQYF
TRBJ2-7 | TRBV10-3 | many | CAISERDSYEQYF
TRBJ2-7 | TRBV12-3/TRBV12-4 | few | CASSLTGLTNYEQYF
TRBJ2-7 | TRBV12-3/TRBV12-4 | many | CASSLANTYEQYF
TRBJ1-1 | TRBV20-1 | few | CSARDFQGMNTEAFF
TRBJ2-7 | TRBV10-3 | many | CAISDRTYEQYF
TRBJ2-5 | TRBV27 | many | CASRTNNQETQYF
TRBJ2-4 | TRBV6-1 | many | CASSDGTSLDIQYF
TRBJ2-3 | TRBV10-2 | once | CASGTSGRGDTQYF
TRBJ2-2 | TRBV5-1 | many | CASSFWGTGANTGELFF
TRBJ1-1 | TRBV10-3 | - | CAISSGLFGLSTEAFF
TRBJ2-7 | TRBV11-2 | many | CASSHIGAGTYEQYF
TRBJ2-7 | TRBV28 | many | CASSSPGTSGYEQYF
TRBJ2-5 | TRBV11-2 | many | CASRPSRTGRETQYF
TRBJ2-7 | TRBV7-2 | few | CASSFRRTGSYEQYF
TRBJ1-1 | TRBV9 | - | CASSSSSVPNTEAFF
TRBJ2-2 | TRBV6-5 | - | CASSYPRQGAGELFF
TRBJ2-1 | TRBV5-1 | few | CASSLGYSSYNEQFF
TRBJ2-2 | TRBV20-1 | few | CSARPLAGGSAGELFF
TRBJ1-1 | TRBV2 | many | CASSRGTEAFF
TRBJ2-2 | TRBV29-1 | many | CSVYTGELFF
TRBJ2-7 | TRBV28 | many | CASRGGWGIEQYF
TRBJ1-5 | TRBV20-1 | - | CSARQGNQPQHF
TRBJ2-7 | TRBV4-1 | - | CASSQDLGLKRGTSYEQYF
TRBJ1-6 | TRBV24-1 | - | CATSEGPFGNSPLHF
TRBJ2-7 | TRBV27 | - | CASSTTGVGEQYF
TRBJ2-7 | TRBV9 | - | CASSPQLGTYEQYF
TRBJ1-5 | TRBV7-2 | few | CASSSQGTQPQHF
TRBJ2-7 | TRBV3-1 | many | CASSQAGSSYEQYF
TRBJ1-1 | TRBV12-5 | many | CASGPPTFTEAFF
TRBJ2-7 | TRBV7-2 | few | CASSFLPGQGSYEQYF
TRBJ1-4 | TRBV10-3 | few | CAISEGQREKLFF
TRBJ2-4 | TRBV2 | many | CASAFDIAKNIQYF
TRBJ2-7 | TRBV20-1 | few | CSAHSGANRYEQYF
TRBJ2-2 | TRBV9 | - | CASSVRGGSGTGELFF
TRBJ2-2 | TRBV12-3/TRBV12-4 | few | CASGSGRYTGELFF
TRBJ2-6 | TRBV19 | few | CASSGLAGGSGANVLTF
TRBJ2-2 | TRBV5-1 | few | CASSTSGQGFTGELFF
TRBJ1-5 | TRBV20-1 | - | CSASTGQPFSNQPQHF
TRBJ2-7 | TRBV29-1 | - | CSVEGLAHEQYF
TRBJ2-1 | TRBV10-1 | - | CVGKDRAAPNEQFF
TRBJ2-5 | TRBV7-9 | many | CAGGVGTQYF
TRBJ2-2 | TRBV29-1 | - | CSAIKAGGPIGELFF
TRBJ1-1 | TRBV7-9 | - | CASSLELGEGTEAFF
TRBJ2-2 | TRBV6-1 | few | CASSPSGTFQLFF
TRBJ2-7 | TRBV3-1 | few | CASSQREKTYEQYF